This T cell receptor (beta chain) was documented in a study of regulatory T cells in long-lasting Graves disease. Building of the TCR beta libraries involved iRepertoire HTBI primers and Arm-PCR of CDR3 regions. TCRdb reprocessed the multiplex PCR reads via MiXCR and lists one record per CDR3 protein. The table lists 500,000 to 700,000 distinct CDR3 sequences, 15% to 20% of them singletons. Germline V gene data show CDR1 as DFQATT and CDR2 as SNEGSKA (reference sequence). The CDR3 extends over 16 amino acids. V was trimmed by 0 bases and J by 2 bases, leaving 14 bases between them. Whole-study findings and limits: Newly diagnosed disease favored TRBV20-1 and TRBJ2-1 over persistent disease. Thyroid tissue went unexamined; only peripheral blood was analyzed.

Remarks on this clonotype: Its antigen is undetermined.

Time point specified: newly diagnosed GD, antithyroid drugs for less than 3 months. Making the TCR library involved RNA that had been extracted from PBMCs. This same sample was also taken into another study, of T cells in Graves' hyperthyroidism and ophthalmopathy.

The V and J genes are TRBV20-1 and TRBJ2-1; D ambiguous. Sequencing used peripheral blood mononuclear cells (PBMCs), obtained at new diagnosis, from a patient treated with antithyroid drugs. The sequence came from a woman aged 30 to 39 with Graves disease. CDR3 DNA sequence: TGCAGTGCTAGAGATTTGGGGAAACGCACCTACAATGAGCAGTTCTTC. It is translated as CSARDLGKRTYNEQFF.